What follows is one T cell receptor beta chain and its context. Antigen unknown. The entry originates in a study of T-cell reconstitution after alpha-beta-depleted transplantation in children. V was shortened by 0 bases and J by 0 bases, with 13 bases between the two germline ends. The germline V gene encodes CDR1 SGHDN and CDR2 FVKESK. The CDR3 is 17 amino acids. Unique molecular identifiers tagged the TCRbeta library. TCRdb analysed the PCR reads with MiXCR anew, one entry per CDR3 protein. The sample records 550,000 to 800,000 distinct CDR3 sequences, approximately 14% being singletons. Study-level results: Among T cells one year after transplant, newly produced cells accounted for most counts and diversity.

V usage is TRBV14 and J usage is TRBJ2-3; D gene unclear. This TCR was sampled from a girl aged 2-10 years with congenital amegakaryocytic thrombocytopenia, due to receive a stem cell transplant. The starting material was PBMCs, obtained before TCRalphabeta/CD19-depleted stem cell transplant. The DNA of the CDR3 is TGTGCCAGCAGCCAAGATCTCATGGGGTTTAGCACAGATACGCAGTATTTT. This codes for CASSQDLMGFSTDTQYF. Complete variable domain (other parts from reference TRBV14 and TRBJ2-3): EAGVTQFPSHSVIEKGQTVTLRCDPISGHDNLYWYRRVMGKEIKFLLHFVKESKQDESGMPNNRFLAERTGGTYSTLKVQPAELEDSGVYFCASSQDLMGFSTDTQYFGPGTRLTVL.